This T cell receptor (beta chain) was identified in a study of spatial heterogeneity in lung cancer. As for this clonotype: Its matching antigen is unknown.

Study outcomes and limitations: Tumor T cells had an estimated coverage that came to roughly 7% for alpha chains and about 13% for beta chains. Expanded alpha and beta TCR counts within tumors tracked tumor mutation counts.

Individual TCR cDNA molecules each bore their own unique molecular identifier. TCRdb reanalysed the 5' RACE reads using MiXCR and keeps one entry per CDR3 protein. The sample includes some 4,200 distinct CDR3 sequences, around 39% seen only once; the top ten take approximately 31%. This CDR3 spans 13 amino acids. Germline V gene lookup returns CDR1 DFQATT and CDR2 SNEGSKA (reference sequence). V trimming: 5 bases; J trimming: 8 bases; junction bases outside the gene matches: 11. This sample's time point: sample taken at primary tumor resection. No cells were sorted before sequencing. The whole RNA sequenced was extracted from tumor, nontumor lung or frozen PBMC.

This receptor was identified in a male donor with early-stage non-small cell lung cancer. The chain has TRBV20-1 and TRBJ2-5, with 7 bases aligning to TRBD2. Sequences were derived from lung tumor tissue, sampled at surgery. CDR3 protein: CSAPPGRGDTQYF. The CDR3 DNA follows: TGCAGTGCTCCCCCGGGCCGGGGGGACACCCAGTACTTC.